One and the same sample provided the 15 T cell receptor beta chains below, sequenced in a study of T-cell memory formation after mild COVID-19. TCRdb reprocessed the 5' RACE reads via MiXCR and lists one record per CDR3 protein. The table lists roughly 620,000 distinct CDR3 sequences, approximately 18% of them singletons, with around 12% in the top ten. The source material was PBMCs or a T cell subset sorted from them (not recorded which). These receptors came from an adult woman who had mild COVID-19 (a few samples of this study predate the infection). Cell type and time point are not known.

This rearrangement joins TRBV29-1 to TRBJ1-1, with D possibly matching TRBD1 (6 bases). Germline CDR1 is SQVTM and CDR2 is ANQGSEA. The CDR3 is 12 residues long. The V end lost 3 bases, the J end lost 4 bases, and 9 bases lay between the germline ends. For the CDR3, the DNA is TGCAGCGTTGACAGGGGAGGCACTGAAGCTTTCTTT. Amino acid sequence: CSVDRGGTEAFF.

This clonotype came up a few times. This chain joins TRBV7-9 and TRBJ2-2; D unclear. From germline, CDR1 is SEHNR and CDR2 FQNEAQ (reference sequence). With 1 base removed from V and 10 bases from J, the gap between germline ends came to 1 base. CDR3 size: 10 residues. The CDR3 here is CASSLEELFF. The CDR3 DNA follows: TGTGCCAGCAGCTTAGAGGAGCTGTTTTTT.

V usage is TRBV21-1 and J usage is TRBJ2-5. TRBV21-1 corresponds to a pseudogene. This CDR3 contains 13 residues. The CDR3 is CASSTALRETQYF. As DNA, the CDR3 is TGTGCCAGCAGCACCGCCTTGCGAGAGACCCAGTACTTC.

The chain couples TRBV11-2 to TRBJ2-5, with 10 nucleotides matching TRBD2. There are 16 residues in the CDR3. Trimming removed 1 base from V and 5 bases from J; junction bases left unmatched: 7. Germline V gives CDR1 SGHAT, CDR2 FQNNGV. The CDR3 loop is CASSLGSGGALETQYF. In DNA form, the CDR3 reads TGTGCCAGCAGCTTAGGGAGCGGGGGGGCCTTGGAGACCCAGTACTTC.

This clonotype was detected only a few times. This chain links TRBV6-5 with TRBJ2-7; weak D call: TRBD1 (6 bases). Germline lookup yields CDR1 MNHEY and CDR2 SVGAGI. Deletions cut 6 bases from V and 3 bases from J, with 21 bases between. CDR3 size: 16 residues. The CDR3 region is CASSTHGTPRDYEQYF. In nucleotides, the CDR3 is TGTGCCAGCAGCACCCATGGGACACCTAGGGACTACGAGCAGTACTTC.

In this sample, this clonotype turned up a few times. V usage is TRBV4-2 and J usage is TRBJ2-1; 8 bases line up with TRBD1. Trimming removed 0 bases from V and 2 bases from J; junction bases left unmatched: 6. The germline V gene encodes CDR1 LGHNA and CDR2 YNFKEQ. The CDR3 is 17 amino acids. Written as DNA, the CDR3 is TGTGCCAGCAGCCAAGATCCGGGGACAGGCCCCTACAATGAGCAGTTCTTC. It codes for CASSQDPGTGPYNEQFF.

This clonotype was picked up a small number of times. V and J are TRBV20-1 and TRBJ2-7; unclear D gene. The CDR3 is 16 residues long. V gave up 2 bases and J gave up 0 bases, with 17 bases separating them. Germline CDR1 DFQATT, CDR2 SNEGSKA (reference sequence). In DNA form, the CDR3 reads TGCAGTGCTAGATCGCTACATGACACTCGCTCCTACGAGCAGTACTTC. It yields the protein CSARSLHDTRSYEQYF.

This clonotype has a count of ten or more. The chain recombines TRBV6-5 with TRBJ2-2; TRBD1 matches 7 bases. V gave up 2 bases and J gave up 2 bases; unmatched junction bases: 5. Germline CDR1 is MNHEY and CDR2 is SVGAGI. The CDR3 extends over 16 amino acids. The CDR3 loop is CASSYEGTANTGELFF. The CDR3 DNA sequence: TGTGCCAGCAGTTACGAAGGGACAGCTAACACCGGGGAGCTGTTTTTT.

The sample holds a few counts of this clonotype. CDR3 DNA sequence: TGTGCCAGCAGCGCCGGGACTAGCAGTACCGGGGAGCTGTTTTTT. Translation gives CASSAGTSSTGELFF. This rearrangement joins TRBV7-3 to TRBJ2-2; 9 nucleotides agree with TRBD2. V lost 5 bases, J lost 5 bases, and 6 bases stayed unmatched. The CDR3 is 15 amino acids. Germline V gene lookup returns CDR1 SGHTA and CDR2 FQGTGA.

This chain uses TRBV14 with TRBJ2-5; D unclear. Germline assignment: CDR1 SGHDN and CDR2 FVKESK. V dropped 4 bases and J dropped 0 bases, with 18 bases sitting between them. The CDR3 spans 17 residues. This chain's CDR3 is CASSPPGRGTHQETQYF. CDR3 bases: TGTGCCAGCAGCCCCCCCGGTCGAGGAACACACCAAGAGACCCAGTACTTC.

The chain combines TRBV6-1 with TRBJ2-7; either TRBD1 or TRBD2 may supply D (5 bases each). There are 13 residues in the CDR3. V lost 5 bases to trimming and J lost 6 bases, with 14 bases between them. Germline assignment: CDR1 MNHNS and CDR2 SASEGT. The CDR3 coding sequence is TGTGCCAGCAGTCTAGGGACCAGCCCCGAGCAGTACTTC. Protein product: CASSLGTSPEQYF.

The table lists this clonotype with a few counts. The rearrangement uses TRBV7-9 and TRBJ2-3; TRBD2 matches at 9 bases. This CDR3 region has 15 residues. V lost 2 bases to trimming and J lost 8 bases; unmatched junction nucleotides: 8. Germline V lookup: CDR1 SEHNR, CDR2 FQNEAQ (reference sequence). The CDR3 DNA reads TGTGCCAGCAGCTTATCGGGGCTAGCGGGAACTACGCAGTATTTT. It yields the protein CASSLSGLAGTTQYF. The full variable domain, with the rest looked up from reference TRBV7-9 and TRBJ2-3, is DTGVSQNPRHKITKRGQNVTFRCDPISEHNRLYWYRQTLGQGPEFLTYFQNEAQLEKSRLLSDRFSAERPKGSFSTLEIQRTEQGDSAMYLCASSLSGLAGTTQYFGPGTRLTVL.

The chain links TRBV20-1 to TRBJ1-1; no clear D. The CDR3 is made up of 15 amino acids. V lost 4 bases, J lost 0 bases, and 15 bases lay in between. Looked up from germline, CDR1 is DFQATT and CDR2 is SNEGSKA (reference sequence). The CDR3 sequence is CSAIEAGVMNTEAFF. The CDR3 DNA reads TGCAGTGCTATCGAAGCCGGGGTTATGAACACTGAAGCTTTCTTT.

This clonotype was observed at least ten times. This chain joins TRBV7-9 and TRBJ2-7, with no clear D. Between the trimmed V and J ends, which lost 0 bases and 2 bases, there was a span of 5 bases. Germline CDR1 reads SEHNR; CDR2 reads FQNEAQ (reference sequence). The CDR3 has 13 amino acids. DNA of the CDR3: TGTGCCAGCAGCTTAGCACGGGCCTACGAGCAGTACTTC. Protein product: CASSLARAYEQYF. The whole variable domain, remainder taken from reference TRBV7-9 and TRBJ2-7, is DTGVSQNPRHKITKRGQNVTFRCDPISEHNRLYWYRQTLGQGPEFLTYFQNEAQLEKSRLLSDRFSAERPKGSFSTLEIQRTEQGDSAMYLCASSLARAYEQYFGPGTRLTVT.

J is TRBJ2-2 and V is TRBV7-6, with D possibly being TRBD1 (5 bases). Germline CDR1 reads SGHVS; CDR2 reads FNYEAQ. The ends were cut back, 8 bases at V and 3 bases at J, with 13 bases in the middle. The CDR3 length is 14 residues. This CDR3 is CASRTTGDTGELFF. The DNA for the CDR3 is TGTGCCAGCCGTACTACAGGAGACACCGGGGAGCTGTTTTTT.